A selection of T cell receptor beta chains follows, all from one sample in a study of OX40 agonist ivuxolimab in advanced cancers. Measured with immunoSEQ multiplex PCR; TCRdb has only the in-frame clones, and not every one. The profile shows 15,000 to 20,000 clones, 70% to 85% of them singletons. This sample comprised CD4+ or CD8+ T cells sorted from blood, obtained in a trial of the OX40 agonist ivuxolimab. The receptors come from an adult with an advanced solid tumor such as melanoma, head and neck, liver or kidney cancer. CDR3s include the opening cysteine and the closing phenylalanine or tryptophan. The order of the fields is J gene, clone size, V gene, D gene, CDR3 protein, CDR3 DNA. D genes are given only for firm matches. For some rows the clone size is stated as once, few or many, or as a class when expanded; others skip it.

TRBJ1-1,NA,TRBV18,TRBD1,CASSGSGTGLTEAFF,TGTGCCAGCTCAGGCTCCGGGACAGGGTTAACTGAAGCTTTCTTT
TRBJ2-7,NA,TRBV28,TRBD1,CASSSDRDSSYEQYF,TGTGCCAGCAGTTCTGACCGGGACAGCTCCTACGAGCAGTACTTC
TRBJ1-1,NA,TRBV27,NA,CASSLRQINTEAFF,TGTGCCAGCAGTTTACGACAAATCAACACTGAAGCTTTCTTT
TRBJ2-5,NA,TRBV7-9,TRBD2,CASIPSGGETQYF,TGTGCCAGCATCCCGTCGGGGGGAGAGACCCAGTACTTC
TRBJ1-5,NA,TRBV19,TRBD1,CASSPTGTGYQPQHF,TGTGCCAGTAGTCCGACAGGGACCGGCTATCAGCCCCAGCATTTT
TRBJ2-2,NA,TRBV20-1,TRBD2,CSASGGGELFF,TGCAGTGCCTCGGGGGGCGGGGAGCTGTTTTTT
TRBJ1-3,once,TRBV4-1,NA,CASSQDRSSGNTIYF,TGCGCCAGCAGCCAAGACCGGAGCTCTGGAAACACCATATATTTT
TRBJ2-7,few,TRBV4-3,NA,CASSQDRSRVYEQYF,TGCGCCAGCAGCCAAGATCGGAGTAGGGTCTACGAGCAGTACTTC
TRBJ2-5,NA,TRBV28,TRBD2,CASSFGQVEAGGETQYF,TGTGCCAGCAGTTTTGGACAAGTGGAAGCGGGAGGTGAGACCCAGTACTTC
TRBJ2-7,NA,TRBV7-2,NA,CASSSPISGGRDYEQYF,TGTGCCAGCAGCTCGCCCATCAGTGGGGGCAGAGACTACGAGCAGTACTTC
TRBJ1-1,NA,TRBV5-8,NA,CASSLGMNTEAFF,TGTGCCAGCAGCTTGGGTATGAACACTGAAGCTTTCTTT
TRBJ2-5,NA,TRBV10-3,NA,CAISRGREETQYF,TGTGCCATCTCCAGGGGGCGGGAGGAGACCCAGTACTTC
TRBJ2-5,NA,TRBV6-9,NA,CASGEGETQYF,TGTGCCAGCGGGGAAGGAGAGACCCAGTACTTC
TRBJ1-4,few,TRBV29-1,TRBD1,CSVGQGGEKLFF,TGCAGCGTTGGGCAGGGGGGTGAAAAACTGTTTTTT
TRBJ2-7,NA,TRBV4-3,TRBD2,CASSQEFVGLAAYEQYF,TGCGCCAGCAGCCAAGAATTCGTGGGACTAGCAGCCTACGAGCAGTACTTC
TRBJ2-3,NA,TRBV11-2,NA,CASSLGKNTQYF,TGTGCCAGCAGCTTAGGAAAGAATACGCAGTATTTT
TRBJ2-7,NA,TRBV4-3,TRBD2,CASSQGLTGGRSPTYEQYF,TGCGCCAGCAGCCAGGGCTTAACGGGGGGACGTTCCCCGACCTACGAGCAGTACTTC
TRBJ2-6,NA,TRBV5-5,NA,CASSSETSAGANVLTF,TGTGCCAGCAGCTCCGAGACTAGTGCTGGGGCCAACGTCCTGACTTTC
TRBJ2-1,NA,TRBV18,NA,CASSPPLSSSYNEQFF,TGTGCCAGCTCACCCCCACTCAGTAGCTCCTACAATGAGCAGTTCTTC
TRBJ2-2,NA,TRBV19,NA,CASSQFREANTGELFF,TGTGCCAGTAGTCAGTTTCGGGAAGCGAACACCGGGGAGCTGTTTTTT
TRBJ2-2,NA,TRBV11-3,TRBD1,CASSPLRGDRGNTGELFF,TGTGCCAGCAGCCCCCTCCGCGGGGACAGGGGGAACACCGGGGAGCTGTTTTTT
TRBJ1-4,many,TRBV19,NA,CASTMEGRVEKLFF,TGTGCCAGTACCATGGAGGGGAGAGTTGAAAAACTGTTTTTT